This is a list of T cell receptor beta chains from one sample in a study of blood T cells in healthy people across ages. TCRdb itself ran the 5' RACE reads through MiXCR, one entry per CDR3 protein. Among about 730,000 distinct CDR3 sequences listed, more than 40% were seen once. Sequences were obtained from blood. The receptors stem from a woman in her sixties in good health. Each CDR3 is given with its conserved first and last residue. The D gene is left open where the match is weak. Part of the rows lack a size; the others show once, few, many or a class for expanded clones.

d_call j_call clone_size v_call cdr3_aa cdr3_nt
TRBD1 TRBJ1-5 once TRBV10-3 CAISERQGSQPQHF TGTGCCATCAGTGAGCGACAGGGGAGTCAGCCCCAGCATTTT
TRBD2 TRBJ2-3 few TRBV5-1 CASSPRTSGFTDTQYF TGCGCCAGCAGCCCGCGGACTAGCGGGTTCACAGATACGCAGTATTTT
NA TRBJ2-6 few TRBV7-8 CASSLVRSASSGANVLTF TGTGCCAGCAGCTTAGTTCGGAGCGCCAGCTCTGGGGCCAACGTCCTGACTTTC
TRBD1 TRBJ1-4 few TRBV4-2 CASSQGSTGTATNEKLFF TGTGCCAGCAGCCAAGGGAGCACCGGGACAGCAACTAATGAAAAACTGTTTTTT
NA TRBJ1-2 NA TRBV29-1 CSVGRGRDGYTF TGCAGCGTTGGCCGGGGTCGCGATGGCTACACCTTC
NA TRBJ2-5 many TRBV20-1 CSALREGVKETQYF TGCAGTGCTCTTCGGGAAGGGGTGAAAGAGACCCAGTACTTC
NA TRBJ1-1 NA TRBV3-1 CASSQETLNTEAFF TGTGCCAGCAGCCAAGAGACATTGAACACTGAAGCTTTCTTT
NA TRBJ2-2 NA TRBV7-9 CASSFHRNTNTGELFF TGTGCCAGCAGCTTCCACAGGAACACAAACACCGGGGAGCTGTTTTTT
NA TRBJ1-2 NA TRBV10-3 CAISEPGRQENYGYTF TGTGCCATCAGTGAGCCCGGACGGCAAGAGAACTATGGCTACACCTTC
NA TRBJ2-1 many TRBV25-1 CASSKTGTPYNEQFF TGTGCCAGCAGTAAGACAGGTACTCCCTACAATGAGCAGTTCTTC
TRBD1 TRBJ2-1 few TRBV9 CASSEAPTGPYNEQFF TGTGCCAGCAGTGAAGCCCCGACAGGGCCCTACAATGAGCAGTTCTTC
NA TRBJ1-1 NA TRBV7-3 CASSLLAGGGNFDTEAFF TGTGCCAGCAGCTTATTGGCGGGCGGAGGTAATTTTGACACTGAAGCTTTCTTT
TRBD1 TRBJ1-5 NA TRBV6-6 CVSKGQGSRNQPQHF TGTGTCAGCAAGGGACAGGGGTCAAGAAATCAGCCCCAGCATTTT
TRBD2 TRBJ2-1 NA TRBV5-5 CASSLRREFINEQFF TGTGCCAGCAGCTTACGGCGGGAGTTCATCAATGAGCAGTTCTTC
NA TRBJ2-3 NA TRBV7-2 CASSFRAGGFNTDTQYF TGTGCCAGCAGCTTCAGGGCTGGGGGATTCAACACAGATACGCAGTATTTT
NA TRBJ2-7 few TRBV5-6 CASSLDASSYEQYF TGTGCCAGCAGCTTGGATGCCAGCTCCTACGAGCAGTACTTC
TRBD2 TRBJ2-1 NA TRBV4-2 CASSQDFWASGRSGNEQFF TGTGCCAGCAGCCAAGATTTTTGGGCTAGCGGACGGTCGGGGAATGAGCAGTTCTTC
NA TRBJ2-7 NA TRBV12-3/TRBV12-4 CASSHSPGNEQYF TGTGCCAGCAGTCATAGCCCCGGTAACGAGCAGTACTTC
NA TRBJ1-2 NA TRBV3-1 CASSQDWPGSLNYGYTF TGTGCCAGCAGCCAAGATTGGCCCGGATCCCTCAACTATGGCTACACCTTC
TRBD2 TRBJ2-2 NA TRBV4-3 CASSQGGRAGGELFF TGCGCCAGCAGCCAAGGCGGGAGGGCCGGCGGGGAGCTGTTTTTT
TRBD2 TRBJ2-1 NA TRBV2 CASRATSGTFNNEQFF TGTGCCAGCAGAGCAACTAGCGGGACCTTCAACAATGAGCAGTTCTTC
NA TRBJ1-1 NA TRBV3-1 CASSNRLMNTEAFF TGTGCCAGCAGCAACCGACTGATGAACACTGAAGCTTTCTTT
TRBD1 TRBJ1-2 NA TRBV2 CASSGQGVCGYTF TGTGCCAGCAGCGGACAGGGGGTCTGTGGCTACACCTTC
NA TRBJ2-1 many TRBV20-1 CSARRGAHYNEQFF TGCAGTGCTAGAAGGGGGGCCCACTACAATGAGCAGTTCTTC
NA TRBJ2-7 NA TRBV2 CASRTGLGYEQYF TGTGCCAGCAGAACGGGGCTCGGCTACGAGCAGTACTTC
NA TRBJ2-3 NA TRBV4-1 CASSLLSGREVTDTQYF TGCGCCAGCAGCCTCCTCTCGGGTAGGGAGGTTACAGATACGCAGTATTTT
NA TRBJ2-1 NA TRBV20-1 CSASGRNEQFF TGCAGTGCTAGTGGGAGAAATGAGCAGTTCTTC
NA TRBJ1-5 NA TRBV12-3/TRBV12-4 CASSLTGLSNQPQHF TGTGCCAGCAGCCTGACAGGTTTGAGCAATCAGCCCCAGCATTTT
TRBD1 TRBJ2-5 NA TRBV7-2 CASNEQGKTQYF TGTGCCAGCAACGAACAGGGGAAGACCCAGTACTTC
NA TRBJ1-2 NA TRBV25-1 CASSGQIYGYTF TGTGCCAGCAGTGGCCAGATCTATGGCTACACCTTC
NA TRBJ2-4 NA TRBV9 CASSVGPRDGEQYF TGTGCCAGCAGCGTAGGGCCAAGGGACGGAGAGCAGTACTTC
TRBD2 TRBJ2-5 NA TRBV11-2 CASSLEGLNQETQYF TGTGCCAGCAGCTTAGAGGGACTAAACCAAGAGACCCAGTACTTC
TRBD1 TRBJ1-6 few TRBV11-2 CASSLDPGGNSPPHF TGTGCCAGCAGCTTAGATCCAGGGGGCAATTCACCCCCCCACTTT
NA TRBJ2-1 few TRBV6-1 CASSDWQANEQFF TGTGCCAGCAGTGATTGGCAGGCGAATGAGCAGTTCTTC
TRBD2 TRBJ2-3 NA TRBV9 CASSTAGARTDTQYF TGTGCCAGCAGCACAGCGGGAGCCCGCACAGATACGCAGTATTTT
TRBD2 TRBJ2-3 NA TRBV28 CASSLWLAVPDTQYF TGTGCCAGCAGTTTATGGCTAGCGGTCCCCGATACGCAGTATTTT
TRBD2 TRBJ2-1 few TRBV20-1 CSARDGLAGSSEQFF TGCAGTGCTAGAGACGGACTAGCGGGAAGCAGTGAGCAGTTCTTC
TRBD2 TRBJ2-1 few TRBV7-9 CASRPLAGGRNEQFF TGTGCCAGCAGACCACTAGCGGGGGGTCGCAATGAGCAGTTCTTC
TRBD2 TRBJ2-1 NA TRBV6-2/TRBV6-3 CASSPRLRGRGYNEQFF TGTGCCAGCAGTCCCCGACTCCGCGGGAGGGGGTACAATGAGCAGTTCTTC
TRBD1 TRBJ1-2 NA TRBV6-6 CASSYNRGTYGYTF TGTGCCAGCAGTTACAACAGGGGGACCTATGGCTACACCTTC
TRBD1 TRBJ1-1 few TRBV6-6 CASSVDGTGRMNTEAFF TGTGCCAGCAGCGTTGACGGGACAGGTCGAATGAACACTGAAGCTTTCTTT
NA TRBJ2-7 NA TRBV11-2 CASSFNDRGEQYF TGTGCCAGCAGCTTTAATGACCGCGGAGAGCAGTACTTC
NA TRBJ2-3 NA TRBV28 CASSPAGSGTDTQYF TGTGCCAGCAGCCCCGCCGGGTCGGGCACAGATACGCAGTATTTT
TRBD2 TRBJ2-5 few TRBV9 CASSESGTSGREQYF TGTGCCAGCAGCGAGTCCGGGACTAGCGGGAGGGAGCAGTACTTC
NA TRBJ2-1 few TRBV27 CASSLGRAPYNEQFF TGTGCCAGCAGTTTAGGCAGGGCCCCCTACAATGAGCAGTTCTTC
NA TRBJ1-6 NA TRBV7-9 CASSFGAIDNSPLHF TGTGCCAGCAGCTTTGGGGCAATTGATAATTCACCCCTCCACTTT
TRBD2 TRBJ2-1 few TRBV18 CASSPRLNSGRVNEQFF TGTGCCAGCTCACCAAGACTAAATAGCGGGAGGGTTAATGAGCAGTTCTTC
NA TRBJ2-3 NA TRBV6-5 CASLRLSPDTQYF TGTGCCTCTCTTCGACTTAGCCCAGATACGCAGTATTTT
NA TRBJ2-1 many TRBV7-2 CASSLGVSGVYEQFF TGTGCCAGCAGCTTAGGTGTCTCCGGGGTCTATGAGCAGTTCTTC
TRBD1 TRBJ2-5 few TRBV20-1 CSARGTGRFSYNEQYF TGCAGTGCTAGAGGGACAGGGAGATTCTCCTATAATGAGCAGTACTTC
TRBD2 TRBJ2-3 NA TRBV20-1 CSAYSGGPTDTQYF TGCAGTGCTTACTCGGGAGGGCCTACAGATACGCAGTATTTT
TRBD2 TRBJ2-3 few TRBV12-3/TRBV12-4 CASSPTSLALRGDTQYF TGTGCCAGCAGCCCCACCTCACTAGCGCTACGGGGAGATACGCAGTATTTT
TRBD1 TRBJ2-1 many TRBV24-1 CATSDTRTGANEQFF TGTGCCACCAGTGATACCCGGACAGGGGCGAATGAGCAGTTCTTC
NA TRBJ2-3 NA TRBV5-5 CASSLNGEADTQYF TGTGCCAGCAGCTTGAACGGGGAGGCAGATACGCAGTATTTT
NA TRBJ2-1 NA TRBV29-1 CSVVRVGGALETQFF TGCAGCGTTGTTAGGGTTGGGGGCGCGTTGGAGACCCAGTTCTTC
NA TRBJ1-1 NA TRBV29-1 CSVEVRGPEAFF TGCAGCGTTGAAGTTAGAGGGCCTGAAGCTTTCTTT
NA TRBJ2-1 NA TRBV9 CASSGTIYNEQFF TGTGCCAGCAGCGGGACAATTTACAATGAGCAGTTCTTC
NA TRBJ2-7 few TRBV28 CASSRTRGEQYF TGTGCCAGCAGTCGGACGCGGGGCGAGCAGTACTTC
TRBD2 TRBJ2-1 NA TRBV3-1 CASSPRSSGGGYNEQFF TGTGCCAGCAGCCCCCGGTCTAGCGGGGGAGGATACAATGAGCAGTTCTTC
NA TRBJ2-7 NA TRBV20-1 CSARTAGEQYF TGCAGTGCCAGGACAGCGGGCGAGCAGTACTTC